The TCR beta chain under discussion was sequenced for a study of cytomegalovirus exposure and HLA in healthy donors. Study results and caveats: HLA alleles showed associations with about 17,000 TCR beta sequences in a later analysis, at a 0.05 false discovery rate.

Primers included in the PCR were 60 Vbeta and 13 Jbeta primers. Libraries were prepared by immunoSEQ multiplex PCR; TCRdb keeps only in-frame clonotypes and omits some of them. The table has about 130,000 clones, around three quarters seen once. On this clone itself: The antigen is unknown.

The sample comprised PBMCs. This clonotype originated in a woman aged 45 to 65 in good health and CMV-seronegative.

The CDR3 loop is CASSLKVGVYGYTF. The CDR3 nucleotides are TGTGCCAGCAGCCTAAAGGTCGGGGTCTATGGCTACACCTTC. This chain connects TRBV2 to TRBJ1-2; no firm D call. The CDR3 has 14 amino acids. Between the trimmed V and J ends, which lost 6 bases and 4 bases, there was a span of 15 bases. CDR1 is SNHLY and CDR2 is FYNNEI in the germline V gene.